The clone carrying this TCR beta chain was seen ten or more times. The entry originates in a study of Graves' ophthalmopathy and Graves' hyperthyroidism. Study in general: Untreated patients at initial diagnosis provided peripheral blood.

Moderate-to-severe activity, with CAS ≥3, NOSPECS ≥4 and duration under 3 months, characterized the donors with ophthalmopathy. The CDR3 is made up of 15 amino acids. The junction had 6 bases not matched to a gene; V was cut back by 7 bases and J by 3 bases. The germline V gene has CDR1 MNHEY and CDR2 SVGEGT. RNA transcripts provided the template for amplifying TCR beta CDR3 regions. RT-PCR in the first round used HTBI primers; a second-round multiplex PCR followed. TCRdb recomputed calls from the multiplex PCR reads with MiXCR, one row per CDR3 protein. The sample holds about 400,000 distinct CDR3 sequences, approximately 20% seen once.

The TCR sequence derives from a woman under 30 with Graves' ophthalmopathy. J is TRBJ1-5 and V is TRBV6-2 or TRBV6-3; 10 nucleotides line up with TRBD1. The specimen was peripheral blood. The CDR3 protein is CASTPGQGYNQPQHF. For the CDR3, the DNA is TGTGCCAGCACCCCGGGACAGGGGTACAATCAGCCCCAGCATTTT.